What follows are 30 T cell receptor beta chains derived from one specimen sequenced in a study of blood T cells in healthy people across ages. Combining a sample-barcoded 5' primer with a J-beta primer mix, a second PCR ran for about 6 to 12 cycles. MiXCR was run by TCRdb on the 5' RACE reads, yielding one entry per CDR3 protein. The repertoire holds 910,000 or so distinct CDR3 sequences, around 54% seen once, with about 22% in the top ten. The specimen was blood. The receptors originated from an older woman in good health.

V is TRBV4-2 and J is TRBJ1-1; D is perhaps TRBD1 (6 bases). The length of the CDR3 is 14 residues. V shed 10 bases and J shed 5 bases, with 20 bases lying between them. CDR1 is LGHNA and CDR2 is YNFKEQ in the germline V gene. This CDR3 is CATSSGGPGTEAFF. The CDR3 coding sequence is TGTGCCACATCGAGTGGGGGGCCGGGGACTGAAGCTTTCTTT.

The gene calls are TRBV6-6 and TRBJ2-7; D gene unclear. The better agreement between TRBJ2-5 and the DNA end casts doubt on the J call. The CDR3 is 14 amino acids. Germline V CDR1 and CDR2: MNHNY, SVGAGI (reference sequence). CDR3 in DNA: TGTGCCAGCGAGAAGACCCCAATCTCGGAGACCCAGTACTTC. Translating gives CASEKTPISETQYF.

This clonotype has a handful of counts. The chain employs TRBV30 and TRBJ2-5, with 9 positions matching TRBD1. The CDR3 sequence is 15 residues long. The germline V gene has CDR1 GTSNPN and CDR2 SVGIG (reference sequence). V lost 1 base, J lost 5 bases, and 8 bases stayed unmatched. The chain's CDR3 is CAWSENRGPGETQYF. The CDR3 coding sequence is TGTGCCTGGAGTGAGAACAGGGGGCCGGGGGAGACCCAGTACTTC.

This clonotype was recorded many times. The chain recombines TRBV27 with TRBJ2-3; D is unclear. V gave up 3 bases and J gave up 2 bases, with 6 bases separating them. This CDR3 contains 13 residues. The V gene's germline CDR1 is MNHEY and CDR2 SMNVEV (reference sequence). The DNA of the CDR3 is TGTGCCAGCAGTTTTGGTCTCACAGATACGCAGTATTTT. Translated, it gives CASSFGLTDTQYF.

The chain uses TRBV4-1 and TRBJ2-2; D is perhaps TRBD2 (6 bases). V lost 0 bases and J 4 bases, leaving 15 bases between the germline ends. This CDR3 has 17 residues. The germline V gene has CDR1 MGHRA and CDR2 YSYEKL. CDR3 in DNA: TGCGCCAGCAGCCAAGAGCGCCGCGGGATACGCACCGGGGAGCTGTTTTTT. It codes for CASSQERRGIRTGELFF.

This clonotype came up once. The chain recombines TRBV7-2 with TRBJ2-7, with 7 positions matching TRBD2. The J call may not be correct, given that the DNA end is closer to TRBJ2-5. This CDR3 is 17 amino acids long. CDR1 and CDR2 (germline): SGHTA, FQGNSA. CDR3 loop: CASSLGASGYLVETQYF. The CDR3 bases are TGTGCCAGCAGCTTAGGGGCTAGCGGCTATCTAGTGGAGACCCAGTACTTC.

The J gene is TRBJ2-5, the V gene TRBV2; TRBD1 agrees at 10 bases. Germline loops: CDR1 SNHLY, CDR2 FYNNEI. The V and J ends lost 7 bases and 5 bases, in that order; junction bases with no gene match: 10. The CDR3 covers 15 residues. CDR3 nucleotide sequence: TGTGCCAGCACACCCCCGGGACAGGGGTTGGAGACCCAGTACTTC. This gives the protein CASTPPGQGLETQYF.

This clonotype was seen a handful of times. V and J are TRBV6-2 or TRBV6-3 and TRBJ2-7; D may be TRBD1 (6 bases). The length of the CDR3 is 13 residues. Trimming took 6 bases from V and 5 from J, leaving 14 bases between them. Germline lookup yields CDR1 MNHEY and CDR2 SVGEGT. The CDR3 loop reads CASRTGFINEQYF. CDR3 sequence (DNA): TGTGCCAGCAGAACAGGGTTTATCAACGAGCAGTACTTC.

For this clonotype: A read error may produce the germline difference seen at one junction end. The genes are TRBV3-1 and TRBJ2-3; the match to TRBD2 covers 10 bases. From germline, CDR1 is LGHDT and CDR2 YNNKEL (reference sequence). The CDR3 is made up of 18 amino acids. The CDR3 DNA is TGTGCCAGCAGCCAACTGAGCGGGAGGGCCAGTTCTTCGGATACGCGGTATTTT. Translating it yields CASSQLSGRASSSDTRYF.

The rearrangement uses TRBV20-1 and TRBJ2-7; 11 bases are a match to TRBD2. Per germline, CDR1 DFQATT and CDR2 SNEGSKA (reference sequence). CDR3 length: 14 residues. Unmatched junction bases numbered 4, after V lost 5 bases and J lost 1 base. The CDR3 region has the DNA TGCAGTGCTGAACTAGCGGGAGTATCCTACGAGCAGTACTTC. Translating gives CSAELAGVSYEQYF.

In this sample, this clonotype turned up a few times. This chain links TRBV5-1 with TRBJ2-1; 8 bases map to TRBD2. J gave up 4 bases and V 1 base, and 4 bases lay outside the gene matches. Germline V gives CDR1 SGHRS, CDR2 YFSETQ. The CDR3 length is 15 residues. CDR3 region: CASSLSPSGYNEQFF. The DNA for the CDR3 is TGCGCCAGCAGCTTGTCCCCTAGCGGGTACAATGAGCAGTTCTTC.

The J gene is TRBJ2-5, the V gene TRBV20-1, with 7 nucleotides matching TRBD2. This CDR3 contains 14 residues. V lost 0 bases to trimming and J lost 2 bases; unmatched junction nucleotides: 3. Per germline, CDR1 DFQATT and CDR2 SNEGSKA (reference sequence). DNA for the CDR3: TGCAGTGCTAGAGATTGGACTAGGCAAGAGACCCAGTACTTC. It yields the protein CSARDWTRQETQYF.

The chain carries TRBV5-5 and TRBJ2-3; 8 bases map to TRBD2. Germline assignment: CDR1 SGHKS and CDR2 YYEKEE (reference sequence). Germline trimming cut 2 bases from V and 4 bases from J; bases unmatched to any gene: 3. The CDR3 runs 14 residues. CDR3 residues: CASSFSRGADTQYF. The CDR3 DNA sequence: TGTGCCAGCAGCTTCTCGCGGGGGGCAGATACGCAGTATTTT.

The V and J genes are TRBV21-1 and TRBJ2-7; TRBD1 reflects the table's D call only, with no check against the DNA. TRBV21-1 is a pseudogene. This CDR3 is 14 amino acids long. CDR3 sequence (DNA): TGTGCCAGCACCCCGGGACAGGGTATCCACGAGCAGTACTTC. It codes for CASTPGQGIHEQYF.

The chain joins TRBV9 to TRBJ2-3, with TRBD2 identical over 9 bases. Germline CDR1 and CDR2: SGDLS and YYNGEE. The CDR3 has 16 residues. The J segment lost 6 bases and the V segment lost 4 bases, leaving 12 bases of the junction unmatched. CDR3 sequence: CASSPGTSRNLDTQYF. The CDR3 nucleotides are TGTGCCAGCAGCCCAGGGACTAGCCGCAATTTGGATACGCAGTATTTT.

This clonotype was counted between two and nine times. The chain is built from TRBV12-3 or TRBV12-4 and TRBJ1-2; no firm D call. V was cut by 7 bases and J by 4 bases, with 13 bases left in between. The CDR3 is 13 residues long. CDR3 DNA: TGTGCCAGCAACCCAACAGAGACCTATGGCTACACCTTC. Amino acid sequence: CASNPTETYGYTF.

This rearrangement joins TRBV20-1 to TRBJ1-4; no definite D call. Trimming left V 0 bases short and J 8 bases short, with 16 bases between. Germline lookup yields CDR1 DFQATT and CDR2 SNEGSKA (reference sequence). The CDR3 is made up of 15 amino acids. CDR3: CSARDPRRHREKLFF. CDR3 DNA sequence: TGCAGTGCTAGAGACCCCCGGCGGCATCGAGAAAAACTGTTTTTT.

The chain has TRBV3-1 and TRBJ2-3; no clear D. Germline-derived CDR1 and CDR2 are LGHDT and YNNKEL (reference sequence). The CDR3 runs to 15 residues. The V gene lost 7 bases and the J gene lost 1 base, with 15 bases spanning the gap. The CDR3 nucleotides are TGTGCCAGCACCTTAACCGACGGGCGCACAGATACGCAGTATTTT. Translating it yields CASTLTDGRTDTQYF.

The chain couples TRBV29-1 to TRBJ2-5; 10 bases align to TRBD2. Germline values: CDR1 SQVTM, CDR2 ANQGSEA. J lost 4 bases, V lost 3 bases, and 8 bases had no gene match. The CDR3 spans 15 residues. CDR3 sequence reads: CSVEELAGFGETQYF. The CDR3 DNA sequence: TGCAGCGTTGAGGAACTAGCGGGATTTGGAGAGACCCAGTACTTC.

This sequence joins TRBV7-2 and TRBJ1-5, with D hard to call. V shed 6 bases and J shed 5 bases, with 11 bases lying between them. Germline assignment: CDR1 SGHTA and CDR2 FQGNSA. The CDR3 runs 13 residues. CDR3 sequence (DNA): TGTGCCAGCAGTACGCGCTACGATCAGCCCCAGCATTTT. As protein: CASSTRYDQPQHF.

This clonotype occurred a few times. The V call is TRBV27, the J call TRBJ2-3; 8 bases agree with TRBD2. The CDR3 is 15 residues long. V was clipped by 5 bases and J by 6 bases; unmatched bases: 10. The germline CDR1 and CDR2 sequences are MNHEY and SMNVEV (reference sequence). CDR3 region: CASSPLAGITDTQYF. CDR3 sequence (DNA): TGTGCCAGCAGTCCTTTAGCGGGAATAACTGATACGCAGTATTTT.

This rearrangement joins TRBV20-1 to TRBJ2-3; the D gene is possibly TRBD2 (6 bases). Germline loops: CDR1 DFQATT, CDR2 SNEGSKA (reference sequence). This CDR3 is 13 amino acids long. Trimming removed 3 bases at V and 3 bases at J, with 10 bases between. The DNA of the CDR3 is TGCAGTGCTAGGTGGGACTCTACAGATACGCAGTATTTT. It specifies CSARWDSTDTQYF.

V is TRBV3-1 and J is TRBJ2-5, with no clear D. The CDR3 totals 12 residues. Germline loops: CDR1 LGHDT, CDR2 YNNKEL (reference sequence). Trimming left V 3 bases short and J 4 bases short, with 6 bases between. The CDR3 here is CASSHVPETQYF. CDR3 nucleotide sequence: TGTGCCAGCAGCCACGTACCAGAGACCCAGTACTTC.

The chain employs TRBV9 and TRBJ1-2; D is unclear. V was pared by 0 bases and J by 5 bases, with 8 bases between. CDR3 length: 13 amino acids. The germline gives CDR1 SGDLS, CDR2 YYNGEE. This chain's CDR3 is CASSVDPGYGYTF. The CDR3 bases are TGTGCCAGCAGCGTAGACCCAGGATATGGCTACACCTTC.

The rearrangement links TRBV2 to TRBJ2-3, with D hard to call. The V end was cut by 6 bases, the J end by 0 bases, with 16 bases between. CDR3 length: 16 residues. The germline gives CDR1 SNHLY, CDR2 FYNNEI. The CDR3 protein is CASRTRTLSSTDTQYF. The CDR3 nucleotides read TGTGCCAGCAGGACAAGGACCCTTTCTAGCACAGATACGCAGTATTTT.

Written as DNA, the CDR3 is TGTGCCAGCAGTGAGAACCGAAACTCCTACGAGCAGTACTTC. It encodes CASSENRNSYEQYF. The gene calls are TRBV2 and TRBJ2-7; D is unclear. The CDR3 runs 14 residues. V lost 3 bases and J lost 0, with 9 bases in between. Germline V lookup: CDR1 SNHLY, CDR2 FYNNEI.

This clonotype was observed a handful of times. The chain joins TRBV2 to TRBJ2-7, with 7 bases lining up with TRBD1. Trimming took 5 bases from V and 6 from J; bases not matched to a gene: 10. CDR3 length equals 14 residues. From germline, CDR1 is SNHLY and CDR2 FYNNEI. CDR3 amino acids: CASSYETGAPEQYF. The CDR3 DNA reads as TGTGCCAGCAGTTACGAAACAGGGGCCCCCGAGCAGTACTTC.

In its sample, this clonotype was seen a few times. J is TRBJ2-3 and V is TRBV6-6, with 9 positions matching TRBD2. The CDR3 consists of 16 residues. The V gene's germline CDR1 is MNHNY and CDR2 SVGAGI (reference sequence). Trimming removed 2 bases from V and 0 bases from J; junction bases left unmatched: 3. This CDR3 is CASSYSGRTSTDTQYF. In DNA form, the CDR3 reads TGTGCCAGCAGTTACAGCGGGAGGACGAGCACAGATACGCAGTATTTT.

The CDR3 bases are TGTGCCAGCTCACGGGGGACTAGCGGGGCTCGGATCACAGATACGCAGTATTTT. Translated: CASSRGTSGARITDTQYF. V usage is TRBV18 and J usage is TRBJ2-3; 13 bases are a match to TRBD2. Germline-derived CDR1 and CDR2 are KGHSH and LQKENI. The CDR3 consists of 18 residues. The ends lost 4 bases at V and 2 bases at J; junction bases unmatched: 9.

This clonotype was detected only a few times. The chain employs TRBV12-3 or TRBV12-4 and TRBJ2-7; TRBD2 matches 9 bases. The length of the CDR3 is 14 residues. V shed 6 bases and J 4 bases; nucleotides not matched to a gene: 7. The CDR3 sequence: CASSPIAGEYEQYF. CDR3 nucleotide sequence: TGTGCCAGCAGCCCAATAGCGGGAGAGTACGAGCAGTACTTC.